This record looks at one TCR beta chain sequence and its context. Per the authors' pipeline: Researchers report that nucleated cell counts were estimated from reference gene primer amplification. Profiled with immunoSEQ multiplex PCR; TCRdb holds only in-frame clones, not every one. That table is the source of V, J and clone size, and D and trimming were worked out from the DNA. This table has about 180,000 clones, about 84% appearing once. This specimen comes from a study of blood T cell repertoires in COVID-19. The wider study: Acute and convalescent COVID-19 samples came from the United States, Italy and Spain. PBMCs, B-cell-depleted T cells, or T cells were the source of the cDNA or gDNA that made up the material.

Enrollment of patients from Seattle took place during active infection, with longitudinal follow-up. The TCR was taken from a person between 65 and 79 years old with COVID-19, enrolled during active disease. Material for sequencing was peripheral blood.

CDR3: CASSQSLAGQYEQYF. The CDR3 DNA is TGTGCCAGCAGCCAGAGTCTAGCGGGGCAATACGAGCAGTACTTC. This rearrangement joins TRBV14 to TRBJ2-7, with TRBD2 matching over 9 bases. This CDR3 has 15 amino acids. Trimming removed 3 bases from V and 4 bases from J; junction bases left unmatched: 7. From germline, CDR1 is SGHDN and CDR2 FVKESK.